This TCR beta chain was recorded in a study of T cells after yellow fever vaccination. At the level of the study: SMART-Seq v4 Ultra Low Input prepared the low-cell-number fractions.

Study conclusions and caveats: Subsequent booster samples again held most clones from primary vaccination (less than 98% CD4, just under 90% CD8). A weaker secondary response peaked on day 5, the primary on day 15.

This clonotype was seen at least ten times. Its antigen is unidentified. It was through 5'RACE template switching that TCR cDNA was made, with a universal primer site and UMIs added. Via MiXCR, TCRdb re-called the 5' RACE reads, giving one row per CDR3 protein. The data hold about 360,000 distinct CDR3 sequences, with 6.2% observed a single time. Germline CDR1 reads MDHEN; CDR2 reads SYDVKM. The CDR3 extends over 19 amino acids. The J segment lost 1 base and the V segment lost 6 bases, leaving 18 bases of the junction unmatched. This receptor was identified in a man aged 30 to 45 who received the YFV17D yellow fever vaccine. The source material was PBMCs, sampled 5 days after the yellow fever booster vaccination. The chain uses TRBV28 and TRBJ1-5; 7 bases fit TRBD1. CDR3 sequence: CASSTPLTQGTSSNQPQHF. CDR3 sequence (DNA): TGTGCCAGCAGCACACCTCTGACACAGGGGACATCGAGCAATCAGCCCCAGCATTTT.